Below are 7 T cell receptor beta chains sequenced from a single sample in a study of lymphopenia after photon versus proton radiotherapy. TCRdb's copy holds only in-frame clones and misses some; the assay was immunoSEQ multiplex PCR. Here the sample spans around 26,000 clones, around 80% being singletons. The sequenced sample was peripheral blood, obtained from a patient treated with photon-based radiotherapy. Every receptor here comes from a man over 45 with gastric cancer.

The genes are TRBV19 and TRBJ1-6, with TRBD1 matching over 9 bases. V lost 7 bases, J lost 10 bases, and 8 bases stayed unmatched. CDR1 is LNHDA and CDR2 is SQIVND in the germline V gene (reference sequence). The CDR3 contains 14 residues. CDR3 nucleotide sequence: TGTGCCAGTAACCTAGGACAGGGGAGATCACCCCTCCACTTT. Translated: CASNLGQGRSPLHF.

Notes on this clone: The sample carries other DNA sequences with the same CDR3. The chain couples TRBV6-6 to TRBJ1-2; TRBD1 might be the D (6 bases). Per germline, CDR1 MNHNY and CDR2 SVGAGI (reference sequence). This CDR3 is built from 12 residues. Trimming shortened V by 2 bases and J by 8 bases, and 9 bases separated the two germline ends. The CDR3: CASSYERGGYTF. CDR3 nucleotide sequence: TGTGCCAGCAGTTACGAAAGGGGGGGCTACACCTTC.

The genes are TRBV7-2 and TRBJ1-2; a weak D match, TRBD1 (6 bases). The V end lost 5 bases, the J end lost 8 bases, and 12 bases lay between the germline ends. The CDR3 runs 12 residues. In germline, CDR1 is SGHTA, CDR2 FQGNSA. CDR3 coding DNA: TGTGCCAGCAGCCCCAGGACAGCGGGCTACACCTTC. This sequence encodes CASSPRTAGYTF.

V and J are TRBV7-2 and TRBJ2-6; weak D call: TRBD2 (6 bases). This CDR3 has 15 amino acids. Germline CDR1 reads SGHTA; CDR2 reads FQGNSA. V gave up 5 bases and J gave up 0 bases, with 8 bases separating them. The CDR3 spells CASSAGHSGANVLTF. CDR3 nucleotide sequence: TGTGCCAGCAGCGCGGGGCACTCTGGGGCCAACGTCCTGACTTTC.

CDR3 sequence: CASSADRAGNTIYF. The CDR3 DNA sequence: TGTGCCAGCAGTGCGGACAGAGCTGGAAACACCATATATTTT. The chain carries TRBV6-1 and TRBJ1-3; D is perhaps TRBD1 (6 bases). Germline V gene sequence: CDR1 MNHNS, CDR2 SASEGT. The CDR3 covers 14 residues. V lost 4 bases, J lost 2 bases, and 9 bases lay in between.

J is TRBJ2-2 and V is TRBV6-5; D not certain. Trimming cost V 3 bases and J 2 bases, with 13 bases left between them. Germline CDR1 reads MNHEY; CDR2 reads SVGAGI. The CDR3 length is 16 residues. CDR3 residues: CASSYVPGLNTGELFF. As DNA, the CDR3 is TGTGCCAGCAGTTATGTACCAGGCTTAAACACCGGGGAGCTGTTTTTT.

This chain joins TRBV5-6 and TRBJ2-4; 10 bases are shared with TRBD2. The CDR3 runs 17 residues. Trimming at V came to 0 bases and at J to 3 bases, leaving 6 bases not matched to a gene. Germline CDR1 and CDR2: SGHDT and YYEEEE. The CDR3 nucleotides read TGTGCCAGCAGCTTGGTTCTAGCGGGGGCGGTCAAAAACATTCAGTACTTC. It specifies CASSLVLAGAVKNIQYF.